Detailed here is one TCR beta chain. Its antigen is undetermined. V was pared by 4 bases and J by 5 bases, with 8 bases between. The CDR3 totals 13 residues. Germline CDR1 KGHSH, CDR2 LQKENI. This sample stems from a study of Ad26.COV2.S vaccination and SARS-CoV-2 variants. Measured with immunoSEQ multiplex PCR; TCRdb has only the in-frame clones, and not every one. The sample lists over 130,000 clones; roughly 89% were seen once. Findings and limits, study-wide: Participants given vaccine showed non-spike TCR breadth similar to that of placebo recipients. Substantial breadth in spike-specific CD8+ and CD4+ T cell responses was reportedly seen after vaccination. Breadth and depth estimates from TCRs may understate total T cell responses.

V usage is TRBV18 and J usage is TRBJ2-2; TRBD1 is a possible D gene (6 bases). The source material was peripheral blood, sampled after recovery from COVID-19. The sequence derives from a human donor who had recovered from COVID-19. CDR3 sequence (DNA): TGTGCCAGCTCACTAGACAGGACCGGGGAGCTGTTTTTT. This codes for CASSLDRTGELFF.